Each of the 10 T cell receptor beta chains below was sequenced from the same sample in a study of control samples from healthy donors and cancer patients. Libraries were prepared by immunoSEQ multiplex PCR; TCRdb keeps only in-frame clonotypes and omits some of them. The sample shows around 140,000 clones, approximately 93% of them seen only once. The sequencing input was blood. The receptors were gathered from a man aged 18 to 30 in good health.

CDR3 region: CSVGEGTGNTEAFF. Written as DNA, the CDR3 is TGCAGCGTTGGGGAGGGGACCGGGAACACTGAAGCTTTCTTT. This chain links TRBV29-1 with TRBJ1-1; tentatively, D is TRBD1 (5 bases). The V gene lost 4 bases and the J gene lost 1 base, with 13 bases spanning the gap. Germline lookup yields CDR1 SQVTM and CDR2 ANQGSEA. This CDR3 has 14 amino acids.

The rearrangement uses TRBV4-2 and TRBJ2-7, with D hard to call. The germline V and J ends were trimmed by 0 bases and 0 bases, with 6 bases remaining between them. Germline CDR1 reads LGHNA; CDR2 reads YNFKEQ. The CDR3 totals 14 residues. CDR3 amino acids: CASSQEIVSYEQYF. CDR3 in DNA: TGTGCCAGCAGCCAAGAGATAGTCTCCTACGAGCAGTACTTC.

This sequence joins TRBV4-3 and TRBJ1-1, with D unclear. The CDR3 is 13 residues long. Trimming cost V 0 bases and J 10 bases, with 12 bases left between them. Germline V CDR1 and CDR2: LGHNA, YSLEER. The chain's CDR3 is CASSQDRRGLAFF. The DNA of the CDR3 is TGCGCCAGCAGCCAAGATCGGCGGGGTCTAGCTTTCTTT.

The chain employs TRBV3-1 (or the pseudogene TRBV3-2) and TRBJ2-3, with unresolved D. The CDR3 totals 14 residues. V was shortened by 2 bases and J by 1 base, with 7 bases between the two germline ends. CDR1 is LGHDT and CDR2 is YNNKEL in the germline V gene (reference sequence). The CDR3 spells CASSQLLGTDTQYF. CDR3 nucleotide sequence: TGTGCCAGCAGCCAACTCCTAGGCACAGATACGCAGTATTTT.

The chain recombines TRBV11-2 with TRBJ2-1; no clear D gene. Trimming pared 0 bases from V and 9 bases from J, leaving 12 bases between. CDR1 is SGHAT and CDR2 is FQNNGV in the germline V gene. The CDR3 is made up of 14 amino acids. The CDR3 nucleotides read TGTGCCAGCAGCTTAGAGGGCTGGATCGGTGAGCAGTTCTTC. Its protein is CASSLEGWIGEQFF.

V is TRBV9 and J is TRBJ2-7; 9 bases agree with TRBD1. Germline-derived CDR1 and CDR2 are SGDLS and YYNGEE. The CDR3 length is 14 residues. V shed 3 bases, J shed 5 bases, and the junction held 6 bases outside the gene matches. The CDR3 bases are TGTGCCAGCAGCGCCGGGACAGGGACCGACGAGCAGTACTTC. Its translation is CASSAGTGTDEQYF.

This clone has only one observation. The chain carries TRBV30 and TRBJ2-2; possibly TRBD1 for D (6 bases). CDR3 size: 14 residues. Germline V gene sequence: CDR1 GTSNPN, CDR2 SVGIG (reference sequence). Trimming took off 1 base at V and 0 bases at J, with 6 bases between the two ends. CDR3 protein: CAWSEGANTGELFF. The CDR3 nucleotides are TGTGCCTGGAGTGAGGGGGCGAACACCGGGGAGCTGTTTTTT.

This clone has a single count. V is TRBV11-3 and J is TRBJ2-2, with TRBD2 matching over 11 bases. The CDR3 is made up of 16 amino acids. Losses at the gene ends were 0 bases for V and 9 bases for J; bases not matched to a gene: 6. CDR1 and CDR2 (germline): SGHNT, YENEEA. The CDR3 nucleotides are TGTGCCAGCAGCTTAGATCTGGCTAGCGGGAGGAGGGAGCTGTTTTTT. Translating it yields CASSLDLASGRRELFF.

This clone has just one count. CDR3 bases: TGTGCCAGCAGCCAAGATAGGAAGTTAGGCTACACCTTC. It yields the protein CASSQDRKLGYTF. J is TRBJ1-2 and V is TRBV3-1 (or the pseudogene TRBV3-2); no firm D call. V was cut by 0 bases and J by 8 bases, with 10 bases left in between. There are 13 residues in the CDR3. The germline gives CDR1 LGHDT, CDR2 YNNKEL (reference sequence).

The chain is built from TRBV27 and TRBJ2-5; 8 positions match TRBD2. V lost 4 bases and J lost 5; bases outside the gene matches: 6. CDR3 length equals 14 residues. Per germline, CDR1 MNHEY and CDR2 SMNVEV (reference sequence). CDR3 in amino acids: CASSYGGAGETQYF. CDR3 DNA sequence: TGTGCCAGCAGTTACGGGGGGGCCGGGGAGACCCAGTACTTC.